Sequencing of this TCR beta chain was carried out in a study of graft-versus-host responses after intestinal transplantation. Findings and caveats of the study: The marrow of recipients harbored GvH clones, and ileum or blood showed some of them first.

From the graft tissue, intraepithelial and lamina propria lymphocytes were released through processing. Using immunoSEQ multiplex PCR, the repertoire was profiled, and TCRdb retains in-frame clones only, with some absent. Of fewer than 10,000 clones in the sample, approximately 77% were seen once. Points on this clone: The antigen remains unidentified.

This CDR3 comprises 14 residues. J lost 6 bases, V lost 3 bases, and 4 bases had no gene match. Germline CDR1 MNHNS, CDR2 SASEGT. This chain links TRBV6-1 with TRBJ2-3, with 9 bases matching TRBD1. This specimen was ileum tissue, taken around 440 days after intestinal transplantation. This sequence originates from a human patient who received an intestinal transplant, so some T cells may come from the graft donor. The CDR3 reads CASSDGQGTDTQYF. CDR3 bases: TGTGCCAGCAGTGACGGACAGGGGACTGATACGCAGTATTTT.